This TCR beta chain was identified during a study of T cell responses to AZD1222 COVID-19 vaccine. The CDR3 covers 15 residues. From germline, CDR1 is LNHDA and CDR2 SQIVND (reference sequence). Trimming pared 1 base from V and 4 bases from J, leaving 12 bases between. Produced via immunoSEQ multiplex PCR; TCRdb's table is partial and in-frame only. The table lists some 70,000 clones, roughly 89% of them singletons. The chain recombines TRBV19 with TRBJ2-3; D uncertain. This receptor was taken from an adult in good health. The starting material was peripheral blood, obtained on day 0 of AZD1222 vaccination. The CDR3 nucleotides are TGTGCCAGTAGTATAGGCCTAGTCCCTCCAGATACGCAGTATTTT. Encoded protein: CASSIGLVPPDTQYF. The whole variable domain, remainder taken from reference TRBV19 and TRBJ2-3, is DGGITQSPKYLFRKEGQNVTLSCEQNLNHDAMYWYRQDPGQGLRLIYYSQIVNDFQKGDIAEGYSVSREKKESFPLTVTSAQKNPTAFYLCASSIGLVPPDTQYFGPGTRLTVL.